Listed here are 2 T cell receptor beta chains from one sample, sequenced in a study of blood T cell repertoires in COVID-19. Assay used: immunoSEQ multiplex PCR; TCRdb lists only in-frame clones, some missing. The sample has about 390,000 clones; around nine tenths are singletons. The source material was PBMCs or T cells enriched from blood (not recorded which). The receptors were sampled from a woman aged 50 to 60 who had recovered from COVID-19.

CDR3: CASSSRQGGSGNTIYF. The CDR3 bases are TGTGCCAGCAGTTCTAGACAGGGAGGTTCTGGAAACACCATATATTTT. The chain links TRBV27 to TRBJ1-3; 7 nucleotides match TRBD1. V shed 4 bases, J shed 1 base, and the junction held 7 bases outside the gene matches. The length of the CDR3 is 16 residues. Germline CDR1 reads MNHEY; CDR2 reads SMNVEV (reference sequence).

The chain joins TRBV27 to TRBJ1-1; no reliable D call. V dropped 8 bases and J dropped 1 base, with 11 bases sitting between them. Germline CDR1 reads MNHEY; CDR2 reads SMNVEV (reference sequence). There are 13 residues in the CDR3. CDR3 residues: CASGLQRNTEAFF. The CDR3, as DNA: TGTGCCAGCGGCTTACAGAGGAACACTGAAGCTTTCTTT.